This T cell receptor beta chain was captured in a study of vaccination effects on CD4 cells after COVID-19. Regarding this clone: Its antigen remains unidentified.

Before sequencing, viral peptide pools were used by the ViraFEST assay to expand antigen-specific CD4+ T cells. Around day 10 of culture, CD4+ T cells were separated out. Each participant was given two doses of one vaccine (BNT162b2 or mRNA-1273). Recipients of the vaccine had no prior SARS-CoV-2 infection and negative nucleocapsid antibodies. Fresh IL-2-containing medium replaced half the medium on days 3 and 7. Overall study findings and caveats: Marked clonal contraction was seen in infection- and vaccine-induced clones late after vaccination. Few convalescent patients, and no early post-infection timepoints, were available to the study.

Germline CDR1 reads SGHTA; CDR2 reads FQGTGA. V was cut by 3 bases and J by 6 bases, with 6 bases left in between. This CDR3 region has 13 residues. The table came from immunoSEQ multiplex PCR; TCRdb's copy has only in-frame clones and leaves some out. The sample contains approximately 26,000 clones, around 79% of which appear only once. This TCR derives from a human donor who received a COVID-19 vaccine. Some clones in this sample may be carry-over from other donors' samples. The J gene is TRBJ1-6, the V gene TRBV7-3; D is unresolved. The input for sequencing was CD4+ T cells from PBMCs cultured with SARS-CoV-2 spike peptides, taken after COVID-19 vaccination. The CDR3 is CASSLVPNSPLHF. CDR3 coding DNA: TGTGCCAGCAGCTTGGTTCCTAATTCACCCCTCCACTTT. The whole variable domain, remainder taken from reference TRBV7-3 and TRBJ1-6, is GAGVSQTPSNKVTEKGKYVELRCDPISGHTALYWYRQSLGQGPEFLIYFQGTGAADDSGLPNDRFFAVRPEGSVSTLKIQRTERGDSAVYLCASSLVPNSPLHFGNGTRLTVT.